The rows below give T cell receptor beta chains drawn from one sample of a study of T cell changes during pregnancy in multiple sclerosis. Clones were read by immunoSEQ multiplex PCR, and TCRdb kept only the in-frame ones, dropping some. This table holds about 77,000 clones, approximately 89% found once. Sequences were derived from peripheral blood, sampled before pregnancy. The source of these receptors is a female donor with multiple sclerosis, enrolled in a pregnancy study. CDR3s include the opening cysteine and the closing phenylalanine or tryptophan. D genes are given only for firm matches. Only part of the rows carry a size: once, few, many, or a class if the clone is expanded.

j_call d_call v_call clone_size cdr3_nt cdr3_aa
TRBJ1-1 - TRBV2 - TGTGCCAGCATGAGGGAAACCGAACAGACTGAAGCTTTCTTT CASMRETEQTEAFF
TRBJ1-1 - TRBV5-6 - TGTGCCAGCAGTTTTTACAGGGTCGACACTGAAGCTTTCTTT CASSFYRVDTEAFF
TRBJ1-5 TRBD1 TRBV4-1 - TGCGCCAGCAGCCAAAGGACAGGTGCAGATAGCAATCAGCCCCAGCATTTT CASSQRTGADSNQPQHF
TRBJ1-4 - TRBV5-1 - TGCGCCAGCAGCCCTGGGGGGGCCAATGAAAAACTGTTTTTT CASSPGGANEKLFF
TRBJ1-1 - TRBV7-2 - TGTGCCAGCAGCTTAGGTAGACACAGGACAGTTGAAGCTTTCTTT CASSLGRHRTVEAFF
TRBJ1-4 - TRBV19 - TGTGCCAGTAGTCAAGGGACACTAACTGAAAAACTGTTTTTT CASSQGTLTEKLFF
TRBJ1-5 TRBD1 TRBV19 - TGTGCCAGTAGTATACCCCCCGGGACAGGGGGACAGCCCCAGCATTTT CASSIPPGTGGQPQHF
TRBJ2-7 TRBD1 TRBV9 - TGTGCCAGCAGCGCTGGGGGGACAGGGGTACCCTACGAGCAGTACTTC CASSAGGTGVPYEQYF
TRBJ1-1 - TRBV9 - TGTGCCAGCAGCCCCCCGTTGAGCACTGAAGCTTTCTTT CASSPPLSTEAFF
TRBJ1-1 - TRBV6-6 - TGTGCCAGCAGTTACCATGGAGGGAACACTGAAGCTTTCTTT CASSYHGGNTEAFF
TRBJ2-7 TRBD1 TRBV2 - TGTGCCACGGGACAGGGCGTTACGGAGCAGTACTTC CATGQGVTEQYF
TRBJ1-1 TRBD1 TRBV5-4 - TGTGCCAGCAGCTTGACAGGGGGAGATGAAGCTTTCTTT CASSLTGGDEAFF
TRBJ1-1 - TRBV7-9 - TGTGCCAGCAGCTTTGGAGGCGGCACTGAAGCTTTCTTT CASSFGGGTEAFF
TRBJ2-3 - TRBV4-1 - TGCGCCAGTTCCCTTGTCGGCACAGATACGCAGTATTTT CASSLVGTDTQYF
TRBJ1-1 - TRBV6-5 - TGTGCCAGCAGTTACCTTTCCCCGGACACTGAAGCTTTCTTT CASSYLSPDTEAFF
TRBJ2-5 - TRBV5-1 - TGCGCCAGCAGCGCCATCGGGGGGCGGCCGTACCAAGAGACCCAGTACTTC CASSAIGGRPYQETQYF
TRBJ2-2 TRBD1 TRBV9 - TGTGCCAGCAGCTCAGGGGGCCTAAATCGGGACACCGGGGAGCTGTTTTTT CASSSGGLNRDTGELFF
TRBJ2-7 - TRBV27 - TGTGCCAGCAGTTTCAGGGGCGACGACGAGCAGTACTTC CASSFRGDDEQYF
TRBJ1-2 TRBD1 TRBV7-9 - TGTGCCGCCGAGGGACAGTACCGAGATGGCTACACCTTC CAAEGQYRDGYTF
TRBJ1-6 - TRBV28 once TGTGCCAGCAGTTTAATCGGGGATATTTGGAATTCACCCCTCCACTTT CASSLIGDIWNSPLHF
TRBJ2-5 TRBD2 TRBV7-3 - TGTGCCAGCAGCTTAGGGACTAGCAACCAAGAGACCCAGTACTTC CASSLGTSNQETQYF
TRBJ2-2 - TRBV11-3 - TGTGCCAGCAGCTTAACTGGCTTGGGGGGGAACACCGGGGAGCTGTTTTTT CASSLTGLGGNTGELFF
TRBJ1-1 - TRBV7-8 - TGTGCCAGCAGCTTATGGCCACTAGGGAACACTGAAGCTTTCTTT CASSLWPLGNTEAFF
TRBJ1-1 - TRBV9 - TGTGCCAGCAGCGTAGAAGGGACACTCAACACTGAAGCTTTCTTT CASSVEGTLNTEAFF
TRBJ2-7 - TRBV5-6 - TGTGCCAGCAGCTTGTATTTCGACGAGCAGTACTTC CASSLYFDEQYF
TRBJ2-5 TRBD2 TRBV6-6 - TGTGCCAGCACCTTCGATAGCGCGGGAGGGGAGACCCAGTACTTC CASTFDSAGGETQYF
TRBJ1-1 - TRBV27 - TGTGCCAGCAGTTTAGCAGGGGCAGGGACTGAAGCTTTCTTT CASSLAGAGTEAFF
TRBJ1-2 TRBD1 TRBV9 once TGTGCCAGCAGCGAGGGGACAGGGGCTAACTATGGCTACACCTTC CASSEGTGANYGYTF
TRBJ2-1 TRBD1 TRBV6-1 - TGTGCCAGCAAGTTAACCCGGGACAGTTACAATGAGCAGTTCTTC CASKLTRDSYNEQFF